Detailed here is one T cell receptor beta chain. This clone appeared a single time. Its antigen is currently not known. There are no base qualities to consult, and no much larger clone falls within one base. The trial excluded patients who had a history of autoimmune disease or who were on systemic immunosuppression. Peripheral blood for TCR sequencing was drawn from every dose cohort at baseline, at cycle 4 day 1 and at cycle 7 day 1. The samples were taken from a phase I, first-in-human, multicenter, open-label dose-escalation trial of ivuxolimab. The trial enrolled adults with locally advanced or metastatic head and neck squamous cell, hepatocellular, melanoma or renal cell carcinoma. CD4+ and CD8+ T cells were sorted separately from peripheral blood before TCR sequencing. Via the germline V gene, CDR1 is SGHTA and CDR2 FQGNSA. V is shortened by 5 bases, J by 4 bases, and the region joining them spans 14 bases. From cysteine to phenylalanine, the CDR3 is 14 amino acids long. Of the read, only the CDR3 DNA is kept; its 42 bases are in frame from base 1.

These data are taken from a study of OX40 agonist ivuxolimab in advanced cancers. Background for the entire study: The costimulatory receptor OX40 (CD134) was targeted by ivuxolimab, a fully human IgG2 agonistic monoclonal antibody. Intravenous ivuxolimab was administered to patients every 2 weeks at six dose levels: 0.01, 0.1, 0.3, 1.5, 3 and 10 mg/kg. Of the roughly 50 dose-escalation patients, hepatocellular carcinoma was present in around 20, melanoma in approximately 15, renal cell carcinoma in 9 and head and neck cancer in 9. In the dose-escalation cohort, approximately 83% of patients were male, and the mean age was approximately 60 years with a range of 23 to 79. Prior anti-PD-1, anti-PD-L1 or anti-CTLA-4 therapy was permitted, and approximately 39% of dose-escalation patients had received checkpoint inhibitors. Partial responses occurred in three dose-escalation patients, of whom one had hepatocellular carcinoma and two had cutaneous melanoma. The point of sequencing TCRbeta in the periphery was to test whether ivuxolimab changed TCR sequence diversity and drove clonal T-cell expansion. The monotherapy dose-escalation portion (N ≈ 57 patients) of the phase I ivuxolimab trial is reported in the paper.

Overall study results and their limits: After ivuxolimab, CD8+ T cells had more expanded clones than CD4+ T cells on average. At doses from 0.1 to 3.0 mg/kg, clonal expansion was seen in both CD4+ and CD8+ blood T cells between baseline and week 6. Low levels of normalized T-cell clonal expansion were also shown by some nonresponding patients. In the 0.1-3.0 mg/kg groups, partial responders were among the patients with the lowest normalized peripheral clonal expansion, particularly in CD8+ T cells. The antigen specificity of the peripheral T cells that underwent clonal expansion was not determined.

Genomic DNA was isolated from the sorted cells so that the TCRbeta CDR3 region could be sequenced. The immunoSEQ Assay was used to sequence the TCRbeta CDR3 regions. TCRdb carries this immuneACCESS record with in-frame sequences only. Its versions omit some clonotypes, under half of them owing to an unresolved V gene in the studies checked, with the rest unexplained. The sample profile shows some 99,000 clones; about 92% of them were found once. The ten largest clonotypes hold around 1.6% of the sample. The specimen was CD4+ or CD8+ T cells sorted from blood, collected in a trial of the OX40 agonist ivuxolimab. The receptor chain draws on TRBV7-2 and TRBJ1-2, with no confident D gene call. The sequence was collected from an adult with an advanced solid tumor such as melanoma, head and neck, liver or kidney cancer. Read as DNA, the sequence is TGTGCCAGCAGCGTTACCCCCGAGTTCTATGGCTACACCTTC. This codes for CASSVTPEFYGYTF.